The 5 T cell receptor beta chains listed next were all sequenced from one sample in a study of blood T cell repertoires in COVID-19 (dated by TCRdb to about 2020). To prepare the library, the immunoSEQ multiplex PCR assay was applied. TCRdb retrieved this table from immuneACCESS and kept in-frame rearrangements only. Not all clones are present; in checked studies, unresolved V genes account for under half, and no reason is known for the remainder. Recorded for this sample are a few hundred thousand clones; 80% to 90% of them occurred a single time. The ten largest clones take up less than 2.5% of the sample. Sample: PBMCs or T cells enriched from blood (not recorded which). The receptors originated from a man younger than 40 who had recovered from COVID-19.

This clone was recorded only once. The CDR3 spells CASSFISSRDEKLFF. DNA for the CDR3: TGCGCCAGCAGCTTTATCTCATCCCGGGATGAAAAACTGTTTTTT. The V gene is TRBV5-1, the J gene TRBJ1-4; unclear D gene. The germline V gene encodes CDR1 SGHRS and CDR2 YFSETQ. The CDR3 extends over 15 amino acids. Trimming removed 2 bases at V and 6 bases at J, with 14 bases between.

V usage is TRBV13 and J usage is TRBJ2-3; 8 nucleotides line up with TRBD2. This CDR3 comprises 14 residues. Germline-derived CDR1 and CDR2 are PRHDT and FYEKMQ (reference sequence). Trimming removed 3 bases from V and 4 bases from J; junction bases left unmatched: 3. Here the CDR3 DNA reads TGTGCCAGCAGCTTCGGGGGGGTGGCAGATACGCAGTATTTT. Protein sequence: CASSFGGVADTQYF. The whole variable domain, filled in from reference TRBV13 and TRBJ2-3, reads AAGVIQSPRHLIKEKRETATLKCYPIPRHDTVYWYQQGPGQDPQFLISFYEKMQSDKGSIPDRFSAQQFSDYHSELNMSSLELGDSALYFCASSFGGVADTQYFGPGTRLTVL.

The chain is built from TRBV30 and TRBJ1-2; maybe TRBD1 (6 bases). The CDR3 covers 16 residues. V was shortened by 0 bases and J by 2 bases, with 16 bases between the two germline ends. Germline-derived CDR1 and CDR2 are GTSNPN and SVGIG (reference sequence). CDR3 in amino acids: CAWSVRTAATNYGYTF. In DNA form, the CDR3 reads TGTGCCTGGAGTGTACGGACAGCGGCAACGAACTATGGCTACACCTTC.

Turning to this clone: The sample holds other DNA sequences that translate to the same CDR3. The gene calls are TRBV5-1 and TRBJ1-6; no clear D. This CDR3 has 13 amino acids. V shed 0 bases and J shed 9 bases, with 7 bases lying between them. CDR1 is SGHRS, CDR2 YFSETQ, per germline. Written as DNA, the CDR3 is TGCGCCAGCAGCTTGGCCGGTCGTTCACCCCTCCACTTT. It codes for CASSLAGRSPLHF.

The chain combines TRBV5-1 with TRBJ2-1, with TRBD1 matching 9 bases. The germline V gene encodes CDR1 SGHRS and CDR2 YFSETQ. This CDR3 has 14 residues. The V gene end was trimmed by 5 bases and the J gene end by 3 bases; junction bases not matched to a gene: 3. The CDR3 loop reads CASSPGQGYNEQFF. The CDR3 bases are TGCGCCAGCAGTCCGGGACAGGGCTACAATGAGCAGTTCTTC.